This T cell receptor (beta chain) came from a study of T cell responses to AZD1222 COVID-19 vaccine. The germline gives CDR1 MGHRA, CDR2 YSYEKL. CDR3 size: 15 residues. The ends were cut back, 0 bases at V and 2 bases at J, with 10 bases in the middle. General observations from the study: Among spike-specific TCRs, nearly half reportedly target unmutated variant regions. Spike as a whole was targeted by vaccine-associated CD4 TCRs, dominant at 160-218 and 743-854. Among the donors, most were white British and more were female, and clonal diversity was possibly underestimated. Seropositivity was recorded at baseline in only six AZD1222 recipients.

Only in-frame clones appear in the TCRdb table, and some are missing; sequencing was by immunoSEQ multiplex PCR. This table has 200,000 to 300,000 clones, about 92% appearing once. This clone appeared a single time. No antigen is known for it. This sequence joins TRBV4-1 and TRBJ2-5, with TRBD2 as a possible D gene (6 bases). The receptor's source is an adult in good health. The sample consisted of peripheral blood, taken on day 0 of AZD1222 vaccination. CDR3 DNA sequence: TGCGCCAGCAGCCAAGAAGGAGCGGGTCAAGAGACCCAGTACTTC. It translates to CASSQEGAGQETQYF.